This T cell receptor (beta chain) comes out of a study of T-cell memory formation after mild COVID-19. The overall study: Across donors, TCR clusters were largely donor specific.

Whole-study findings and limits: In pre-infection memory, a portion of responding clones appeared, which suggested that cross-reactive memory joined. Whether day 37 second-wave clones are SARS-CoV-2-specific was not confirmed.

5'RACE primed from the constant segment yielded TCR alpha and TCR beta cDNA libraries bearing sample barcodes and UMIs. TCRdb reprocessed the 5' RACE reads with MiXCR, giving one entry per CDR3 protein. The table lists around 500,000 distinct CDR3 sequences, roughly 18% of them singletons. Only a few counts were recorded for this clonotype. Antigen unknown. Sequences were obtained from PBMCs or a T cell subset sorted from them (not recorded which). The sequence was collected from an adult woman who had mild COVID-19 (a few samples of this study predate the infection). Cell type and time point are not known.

CDR3 amino acids: CASSLGRRVVWDEQFF. CDR3 nucleotides: TGTGCCAGCAGTTTAGGGCGGAGGGTGGTCTGGGATGAGCAGTTCTTC. The chain joins TRBV12-3 or TRBV12-4 to TRBJ2-1, with D possibly TRBD2 on 6 matching bases. V dropped 1 base and J dropped 8 bases, with 18 bases sitting between them. The CDR3 covers 16 residues.